A selection of T cell receptor beta chains follows, all from one sample in a study of identical twins. Via MiXCR, TCRdb re-called the 5' RACE reads, giving one row per CDR3 protein. The sample records about 530,000 distinct CDR3 sequences, approximately 20% being singletons. This sample was also put to use in a study of yellow fever vaccine responses in identical twins.

The sample was CD4+ T cells sorted from blood. The origin of the receptors is a woman between 18 and 29 years old in good health. The CDR3 runs from the conserved cysteine through the conserved F or W. A D gene is named only where the DNA matches it firmly.

d_call v_call cdr3_aa
NA TRBV20-1 CSVPQSYNEQFF
TRBD2 TRBV10-3 CAISGKLTSGGSTDTQYF
NA TRBV2 CASSEKGTYGYTF
TRBD2 TRBV7-2 CASSWGLAGGGEQFF
NA TRBV4-2 CASSQGEGRGYTF
NA TRBV12-3/TRBV12-4 CASTPGSKFLSSGNTIYF
NA TRBV29-1 CSVLSTRVGTEAFF
NA TRBV20-1 CSAGTALQNEQFF
NA TRBV6-2/TRBV6-3 CASSNDSGELFF
NA TRBV27 CATKFAPNYEQYF
NA TRBV3-1 CASSQETVGTYNEQFF
TRBD1 TRBV5-1 CASTTGASGNTIYF
NA TRBV7-2 CASSLFREAYEQYF
NA TRBV5-1 CASSWDDSTDTQYF
NA TRBV7-3 CASSLGSINEQFF
NA TRBV2 CASPPSPTPAPPQYF
NA TRBV5-1 CASSLASGRYYEQYF
NA TRBV24-1 CATSDPSADTQYF
TRBD2 TRBV6-1 CASRPGLAGLDTQYF
NA TRBV24-1 CATSDLREGIPSYGYTF
NA TRBV28 CASSLGGTPGNEQFF
TRBD2 TRBV2 CASSEGLAGRNEQFF
TRBD2 TRBV20-1 CSARWAGGHQETQYF
NA TRBV12-3/TRBV12-4 CASSLVGGGKTQYF
TRBD2 TRBV5-1 CASGSSAGETYNEQFF
TRBD1 TRBV4-2 CASSQEYDRGSYEQYF
TRBD2 TRBV28 CASSSRLAGGYEQYF
NA TRBV18 CASSPNPGRGRTDTQYF
TRBD2 TRBV19 CASSLLAGGYEQYF
TRBD1 TRBV12-3/TRBV12-4 CASRTGGSGSYNEQFF
NA TRBV28 CASSLWAVSTGELFF
NA TRBV3-1 CASSQEYLTVSYGYTF
TRBD2 TRBV5-1 CASRRSGLAGLPGTGELFF
TRBD2 TRBV2 CASSASGVSYNEQFF
NA TRBV28 CASSLGGASNTGELFF
TRBD1 TRBV12-3/TRBV12-4 CASSRQGTSYNEQFF
TRBD2 TRBV5-1 CASSPTTPSGTRPGTDTQYF
TRBD1 TRBV29-1 CSVEGDSGIREAQYF
TRBD2 TRBV27 CASSFFGRAPDNEQFF
NA TRBV5-1 CASSSSTVTTGELFF
NA TRBV20-1 CSAPPRGGKYNEQFF
NA TRBV18 CASSPRDTANYGYTF
NA TRBV6-1 CASSEANKRDYGYTF
NA TRBV28 CASSRQSKFSYEQYF
NA TRBV5-1 CASSLTANSGNTIYF
NA TRBV12-3/TRBV12-4 CATRRGPTEAFF
TRBD1 TRBV3-1 CASSQGGLGQVYNEQFF
NA TRBV7-6 CASSLVTGVLETQYF
NA TRBV15 CATSSPGGQPQHF
TRBD2 TRBV9 CASSVGPSGVTGELFF
TRBD2 TRBV20-1 CSARNLAGGPLSTDTQYF
TRBD1 TRBV5-4 CASSLGDRVGADTQYF
NA TRBV12-3/TRBV12-4 CASSFIRASHDEQYF